This entry is about one T cell receptor beta chain. This clonotype was picked up many times. The antigen it binds to is not known. The input lacks base qualities; no much larger clone sits a single base away. Ophthalmopathy patients had moderately to severely active disease, Clinical Activity Score of at least 3, NOSPECS grade of at least 4, and duration under 3 months. Exclusion was applied to patients with uncontrolled infections, other autoimmune diseases, pregnancy or lactation. Diagnoses were based on clinical symptoms, serum thyroxine and TRAb, thyroid ultrasound and orbital computed tomography. Ficoll-Paque density gradient centrifugation was used to isolate PBMCs from 9.5 to 10 ml of fresh peripheral blood. Total RNA was extracted with Trizol reagent, and quality was checked on an Agilent 2100 Bioanalyzer. The TCR beta CDR3 regions were amplified from the RNA transcripts. The TCR CDR3 was subjected to a first round of RT-PCR using the HTBI primer set and the Qiagen OneStep RT-PCR kit. A second multiplex PCR round built the libraries, followed by size selection and purification. Paired-end sequencing of the libraries was performed with 100 bp reads on an Illumina HiSeq2000. The paper's data handling went like this. SOAPnuke was used to process the raw data, with reads discarded if the reads contained adapters or uncalled bases, had a mean Phred below 15, or lacked an exact constant-primer or identifier match. COPE v1.2.5 was used to merge high-quality paired reads, and clonotypes were defined as unique nucleotide sequences. Clonotypes were aligned to IMGT TRBV, TRBD and TRBJ reference segments using MiTCR v1.1. The analysis was restricted to V-J combinations with a frequency above 0.0001, which together covered 99% to 99.2% of the repertoires. The TCS score was defined as the ratio of F50 (clonal expansion) to E x V (chaos), calculated using BLOSUM62-based TCRdist between CDR3 peptides within each V-J. Welch's t-statistics and random forest reduced just over 500 V-J features to 13, which were used in a naive Bayes classifier (R e1071). The Morisita-Horn index was used to measure how similar the thyroid and blood repertoires were. TCRdb took the public reads, trimmed them with fastp at Q25, ran MiXCR for clone calling and kept in-frame beta chains. When rows share a CDR3 protein, they turn into one entry using the most common DNA and genes. None of the V and J calls come from the authors' own analysis; TCRdb made them. This sample has roughly 560,000 distinct CDR3 sequences in its table, and 14% to 15% of those were observed once. The top ten clonotypes cover around 4% of the sample.

Trimmed from V: 8 bases; trimmed from J: 4 bases; junction bases lacking a gene match: 9. The germline V gene supplies CDR1 KGHDR and CDR2 SFDVKD. The CDR3 runs 16 residues from the cysteine to the phenylalanine. The read is trimmed to its CDR3 DNA, 48 bases read in frame from base 1. This sample was included in a study of T cells in Graves' hyperthyroidism and ophthalmopathy (dated by TCRdb to the late 2010s). A note on the overall study: Peripheral blood samples were taken at the time of initial diagnosis, prior to any treatment. To identify TCR V-J signatures that set the groups apart, the researchers used a discovery cohort of about a hundred patients, made up of fewer than 50 with Graves' ophthalmopathy and 55 to 65 with stable Graves' hyperthyroidism. An independent validation cohort of fewer than 20 hyperthyroidism patients and roughly 16 patients who later progressed to ophthalmopathy tested prospective prediction of ophthalmopathy. The 100 or so discovery patients were divided at random into training and test sets in a 7:3 ratio. Thyroid tissue and blood T-cell repertoires from more than 5 Graves' hyperthyroidism patients were also compared in the study. Once sampling was done, hyperthyroidism patients were given methimazole at a starting dose of 30 mg daily, whereas ophthalmopathy patients were given high-dose intravenous methylprednisolone. The paper describes TCR Vbeta CDR3 sequencing of around 130 peripheral blood samples, made up of around 41 ophthalmopathy patients, around 78 hyperthyroidism patients and 17 progressor patients. Study-wide conclusions, independent of this receptor: In validation, the model predicted progression to ophthalmopathy a median of about 6.8 months before onset, with about 67% sensitivity and about 72% specificity. No statistical method was used to fix the sample size in advance, and group allocation was not hidden from the investigators. Blood samples also contained most of the expanded thyroid clonotypes (frequency above 0.001), which suggests that blood repertoires may reflect thyroid immune responses. In cross-validation, a model built on a 13 V-J signature told ophthalmopathy apart from stable hyperthyroidism with under 90% sensitivity and 81% to 82% specificity, and in testing the same model reached 80%/75%.

The specimen sequenced was blood. This TCR derives from a middle-aged woman with Graves' ophthalmopathy. The chain is assembled from TRBV24-1 and TRBJ2-5, with 13 central nucleotides matching TRBD2. The CDR3 has the sequence CATKSGTSGNAETQYF. Read as DNA, the sequence is TGTGCCACCAAGTCCGGGACTAGCGGGAACGCAGAGACCCAGTACTTC.